Listed below are T cell receptor beta chains from one sample, sequenced in a study of technical replicates of blood from several donors. Libraries were prepared by immunoSEQ multiplex PCR; TCRdb keeps only in-frame clonotypes and omits some of them. The sample includes over 55,000 clones, approximately 97% of them seen just once. Sequenced: T cells isolated from PBMCs. These receptors came from a human donor in good health. Both conserved end residues are part of each CDR3. The D gene is left open where the match is weak. Clone size appears in some rows only: once, few, many, or a class for an expanded clone.

D: -; J: TRBJ1-1; V: TRBV27; size: -; CDR3: CASSLGRLDTEAFF; DNA: TGTGCCAGCAGTTTAGGTAGACTAGACACTGAAGCTTTCTTT
D: TRBD1; J: TRBJ2-7; V: TRBV6-4; size: -; CDR3: CATRPTGTSYEQYF; DNA: TGTGCCACCCGACCGACAGGGACCTCCTACGAGCAGTACTTC
D: -; J: TRBJ1-4; V: TRBV18; size: -; CDR3: CASSPAQSSSKLFF; DNA: TGTGCCAGCTCACCAGCTCAGTCCTCGTCAAAACTGTTTTTT
D: TRBD2; J: TRBJ2-1; V: TRBV6-5; size: -; CDR3: CASSIPGTSNNEQFF; DNA: TGTGCCAGCAGTATCCCTGGGACTAGTAACAATGAGCAGTTCTTC
D: TRBD1; J: TRBJ1-1; V: TRBV7-6; size: -; CDR3: CASSPNRGTEAFF; DNA: TGTGCCAGCAGCCCAAACAGGGGAACTGAAGCTTTCTTT
D: TRBD2; J: TRBJ2-3; V: TRBV7-6; size: -; CDR3: CASSLVSSGDLNTQYF; DNA: TGTGCCAGCAGCTTAGTCAGTAGCGGGGACCTGAATACGCAGTATTTT
D: TRBD1; J: TRBJ2-7; V: TRBV5-1; size: -; CDR3: CASSRGQDMTYEQYF; DNA: TGCGCCAGCAGCCGAGGACAGGACATGACCTACGAGCAGTACTTC
D: -; J: TRBJ2-2; V: TRBV9; size: -; CDR3: CASSVVPQARELFF; DNA: TGTGCCAGCAGCGTAGTCCCCCAAGCCAGGGAGCTGTTTTTT
D: -; J: TRBJ2-1; V: TRBV29-1; size: -; CDR3: CSAKLGPNEQFF; DNA: TGCAGCGCTAAACTAGGCCCGAATGAGCAGTTCTTC
D: TRBD1; J: TRBJ1-2; V: TRBV7-9; size: -; CDR3: CASSSLQGTLNYGYTF; DNA: TGTGCCAGCAGCTCCCTACAGGGGACCTTGAACTATGGCTACACCTTC
D: TRBD1; J: TRBJ2-7; V: TRBV6-5; size: -; CDR3: CASSTDRARHEQYF; DNA: TGTGCCAGCAGTACAGACAGGGCACGACACGAGCAGTACTTC
D: TRBD2; J: TRBJ2-5; V: TRBV19; size: -; CDR3: CASSTTSGGWETQYF; DNA: TGTGCCAGTAGCACGACTAGCGGGGGGTGGGAGACCCAGTACTTC
D: -; J: TRBJ2-3; V: TRBV7-9; size: once; CDR3: CASSFAGPGTDTQYF; DNA: TGTGCCAGCAGCTTCGCGGGGCCTGGCACAGATACGCAGTATTTT
D: TRBD1; J: TRBJ1-1; V: TRBV18; size: -; CDR3: CASSPLSRTGMEAFF; DNA: TGTGCCAGCTCACCACTCTCTAGGACAGGGATGGAAGCTTTCTTT
D: -; J: TRBJ2-5; V: TRBV2; size: -; CDR3: CASKIGRGRGQETQYF; DNA: TGTGCCAGCAAGATCGGGAGGGGGCGCGGGCAAGAGACCCAGTACTTC
D: -; J: TRBJ2-3; V: TRBV7-9; size: -; CDR3: CASSLVPFEDTQYF; DNA: TGTGCCAGCAGCTTAGTTCCGTTCGAGGATACGCAGTATTTT
D: TRBD1; J: TRBJ2-7; V: TRBV28; size: -; CDR3: CASSFPPGGASYEQYF; DNA: TGTGCCAGCAGTTTCCCGCCAGGGGGCGCCTCCTACGAGCAGTACTTC
D: -; J: TRBJ1-2; V: TRBV4-2; size: -; CDR3: CASSQEMGAYGYTF; DNA: TGTGCCAGCAGCCAAGAGATGGGGGCCTATGGCTACACCTTC
D: TRBD2; J: TRBJ2-7; V: TRBV9; size: -; CDR3: CASSVGSRRGWEQYF; DNA: TGTGCCAGCAGCGTAGGTTCTCGGCGGGGGTGGGAGCAGTACTTC
D: -; J: TRBJ1-5; V: TRBV19; size: -; CDR3: CASSAWGDRSNQPQHF; DNA: TGTGCCAGTAGTGCATGGGGGGATCGTAGCAATCAGCCCCAGCATTTT
D: -; J: TRBJ2-5; V: TRBV28; size: -; CDR3: CASSQQEYQETQYF; DNA: TGTGCCAGCAGTCAACAGGAGTACCAAGAGACCCAGTACTTC
D: TRBD1; J: TRBJ1-4; V: TRBV4-1; size: -; CDR3: CASSQYPKPGQGSANEKLFF; DNA: TGCGCCAGCAGCCAATACCCCAAACCGGGACAGGGTAGTGCTAATGAAAAACTGTTTTTT
D: -; J: TRBJ2-7; V: TRBV5-1; size: -; CDR3: CASSLSLSSYEQYF; DNA: TGCGCCAGCAGCTTGAGTCTGAGCTCCTACGAGCAGTACTTC
D: TRBD1; J: TRBJ1-4; V: TRBV7-9; size: -; CDR3: CASSLEGDSNEKLFF; DNA: TGTGCCAGCAGCTTAGAGGGGGACAGCAATGAAAAACTGTTTTTT
D: TRBD2; J: TRBJ2-1; V: TRBV10-1; size: -; CDR3: CASSEARTSSEQFF; DNA: TGCGCCAGCAGTGAAGCCCGGACTAGCAGTGAGCAGTTCTTC
D: TRBD2; J: TRBJ2-1; V: TRBV2; size: -; CDR3: CASSLLAGRNEQFF; DNA: TGTGCCAGCAGTTTACTAGCGGGTAGAAATGAGCAGTTCTTC
D: -; J: TRBJ1-5; V: TRBV7-2; size: -; CDR3: CASSLGPTGINQPQHF; DNA: TGTGCCAGCAGCTTAGGACCAACAGGTATCAATCAGCCCCAGCATTTT
D: -; J: TRBJ2-1; V: TRBV5-1; size: -; CDR3: CASSSEPRGPAYNEQFF; DNA: TGCGCCAGCAGCTCCGAGCCGCGGGGGCCGGCCTACAATGAGCAGTTCTTC
D: TRBD2; J: TRBJ2-2; V: TRBV4-1; size: -; CDR3: CASSLRPSGGTNTGELFF; DNA: TGCGCCAGCAGCCTAAGACCTAGCGGGGGGACGAACACCGGGGAGCTGTTTTTT
D: -; J: TRBJ2-5; V: TRBV18; size: -; CDR3: CASSRLIEETQYF; DNA: TGTGCCAGCTCTCGACTCATAGAAGAGACCCAGTACTTC
D: -; J: TRBJ2-5; V: TRBV5-6; size: -; CDR3: CASSSSSEQETQYF; DNA: TGTGCCAGCAGCAGTTCTAGCGAACAAGAGACCCAGTACTTC
D: -; J: TRBJ2-2; V: TRBV4-1; size: -; CDR3: CASSQVFGSGELFF; DNA: TGCGCCAGCAGCCAAGTTTTCGGTTCCGGGGAGCTGTTTTTT
D: TRBD1; J: TRBJ1-1; V: TRBV7-2; size: -; CDR3: CASSKLGTGMMNTEAFF; DNA: TGTGCCAGCAGCAAGCTGGGGACAGGGATGATGAACACTGAAGCTTTCTTT
D: -; J: TRBJ1-1; V: TRBV10-2; size: -; CDR3: CARGQGLNTEAFF; DNA: TGCGCCAGAGGGCAGGGATTAAACACTGAAGCTTTCTTT
D: -; J: TRBJ1-2; V: TRBV5-1; size: -; CDR3: CASSLQGQLNYGYTF; DNA: TGCGCCAGCAGCCTGCAGGGTCAACTTAACTATGGCTACACCTTC
D: -; J: TRBJ1-2; V: TRBV6-5; size: -; CDR3: CASSYNEEGGYTF; DNA: TGTGCCAGCAGTTACAATGAGGAGGGTGGCTACACCTTC
D: -; J: TRBJ2-7; V: TRBV14; size: -; CDR3: CASSQDRSYEQYF; DNA: TGTGCCAGCAGCCAAGACAGAAGTTACGAGCAGTACTTC
D: TRBD2; J: TRBJ2-2; V: TRBV30; size: -; CDR3: CASSKTSGFPSTGELFF; DNA: TGTGCCTCCTCGAAGACTAGCGGGTTCCCGAGCACCGGGGAGCTGTTTTTT
D: -; J: TRBJ2-1; V: TRBV30; size: once; CDR3: CAWSVFRGNEQFF; DNA: TGTGCCTGGAGTGTATTTCGGGGGAATGAGCAGTTCTTC
D: TRBD1; J: TRBJ2-7; V: TRBV5-6; size: -; CDR3: CASSKLQGSVRTYEQYF; DNA: TGTGCCAGCAGCAAACTACAGGGGTCGGTTCGTACCTACGAGCAGTACTTC
D: TRBD2; J: TRBJ2-2; V: TRBV28; size: -; CDR3: CASSIRTSGITGELFF; DNA: TGTGCCAGCAGTATACGGACTAGCGGGATCACCGGGGAGCTGTTTTTT
D: -; J: TRBJ2-5; V: TRBV5-1; size: -; CDR3: CASSRTLTGRRETQYF; DNA: TGCGCCAGCAGCCGCACACTGACAGGTCGGAGAGAGACCCAGTACTTC
D: -; J: TRBJ2-7; V: TRBV7-6; size: -; CDR3: CASSPLYEQYF; DNA: TGTGCCAGCAGCCCACTCTACGAGCAGTACTTC
D: -; J: TRBJ2-2; V: TRBV2; size: -; CDR3: CASSEGGLGRTGELFF; DNA: TGTGCCAGCAGTGAGGGGGGACTTGGTCGGACCGGGGAGCTGTTTTTT
D: -; J: TRBJ2-7; V: TRBV13; size: -; CDR3: CASSSRDSYYEQYF; DNA: TGTGCCAGCAGCTCGCGGGACTCCTACTACGAGCAGTACTTC
D: -; J: TRBJ2-1; V: TRBV14; size: -; CDR3: CASSPLVGLLNEQFF; DNA: TGTGCCAGCAGCCCGCTAGTGGGGCTACTCAATGAGCAGTTCTTC
D: -; J: TRBJ1-3; V: TRBV6-5; size: -; CDR3: CASSYSAGNTIYF; DNA: TGTGCCAGCAGTTATTCCGCTGGAAACACCATATATTTT
D: -; J: TRBJ2-7; V: TRBV19; size: -; CDR3: CATEDRGAYEQYF; DNA: TGTGCCACCGAGGACAGAGGGGCCTACGAGCAGTACTTC
D: TRBD2; J: TRBJ2-3; V: TRBV28; size: -; CDR3: CASSMMGGGPGTDTQYF; DNA: TGTGCCAGCAGCATGATGGGGGGAGGGCCGGGCACAGATACGCAGTATTTT
D: TRBD1; J: TRBJ1-1; V: TRBV4-1; size: -; CDR3: CASRNPLLAGQGREAFF; DNA: TGCGCCAGCAGAAACCCCTTGCTCGCGGGACAGGGACGCGAAGCTTTCTTT
D: TRBD1; J: TRBJ2-7; V: TRBV11-3; size: -; CDR3: CASSLETGGSYEQYF; DNA: TGTGCCAGCAGCTTAGAGACAGGGGGCTCCTACGAGCAGTACTTC
D: -; J: TRBJ2-3; V: TRBV18; size: -; CDR3: CASSPQQGANTQYF; DNA: TGTGCCAGCTCACCACAACAGGGAGCCAATACGCAGTATTTT
D: TRBD2; J: TRBJ2-3; V: TRBV19; size: -; CDR3: CASIAGGAPDTQYF; DNA: TGTGCCAGTATCGCCGGGGGGGCCCCAGATACGCAGTATTTT
D: TRBD1; J: TRBJ1-2; V: TRBV7-8; size: -; CDR3: CASSLEGQGGGGYTF; DNA: TGTGCCAGCAGCTTAGAGGGTCAGGGGGGAGGTGGCTACACCTTC
D: -; J: TRBJ1-2; V: TRBV4-1; size: -; CDR3: CASSQPTLQVSNYGYTF; DNA: TGCGCCAGCAGCCAGCCTACCCTACAGGTCTCTAACTATGGCTACACCTTC
D: -; J: TRBJ1-5; V: TRBV5-5; size: -; CDR3: CASSLEQGANQPQHF; DNA: TGTGCCAGCAGCTTAGAACAGGGAGCGAATCAGCCCCAGCATTTT
D: -; J: TRBJ2-5; V: TRBV4-1; size: -; CDR3: CASSRVLSVGSETQYF; DNA: TGCGCCAGCAGCCGGGTATTGTCAGTCGGGTCAGAGACCCAGTACTTC
D: -; J: TRBJ2-7; V: TRBV28; size: -; CDR3: CASTQPGSQTYEQYF; DNA: TGTGCCAGCACGCAACCGGGATCCCAAACCTACGAGCAGTACTTC
D: -; J: TRBJ1-1; V: TRBV5-1; size: -; CDR3: CASSLAMGPMAEAFF; DNA: TGCGCCAGCAGCTTGGCGATGGGCCCCATGGCTGAAGCTTTCTTT